The rows below give T cell receptor beta chains drawn from one sample of a study of control samples from healthy donors and cancer patients. The assay was immunoSEQ multiplex PCR, and TCRdb's table has in-frame clones only and misses some. The table lists around 110,000 clones, nearly 95% of them singletons, with about 2.5% in the top ten. Sequencing used blood. The receptors here all came from a young man in good health. Each CDR3 is given with its conserved first and last residue. The D gene is left open where the match is weak. Rows may omit the clone size; those that give it use once, few, many or a size class.

abundance	v_gene	d_gene	j_gene	CDR3nt	CDR3aa
once	TRBV18	TRBD1	TRBJ2-2	TGTGCCAGCTCACCGGGACAGGGTAACACCGGGGAGCTGTTTTTT	CASSPGQGNTGELFF
NA	TRBV7-9	TRBD2	TRBJ2-6	TGTGCCAGCAGCAAGACCGGGGGGGAGGCCAACGTCCTGACTTTC	CASSKTGGEANVLTF
NA	TRBV7-7	NA	TRBJ1-3	TGTGCCAGCAGCTTAGGGGACCCGGGGGCTGGAAACACCATATATTTT	CASSLGDPGAGNTIYF
NA	TRBV12-2	NA	TRBJ2-3	TGTGCAAGTCGCATTGGACAGGACGGCACACACACAGATACGCAGTATTTT	CASRIGQDGTHTDTQYF
NA	TRBV19	TRBD1	TRBJ1-6	TGTGCCAGTAACACTCCGGGACAGGGGAATTCACCCCTCCACTTT	CASNTPGQGNSPLHF
NA	TRBV9	TRBD1	TRBJ2-2	TGTGCCAGCAGCTATAGACGGCTGGACGGGACAGGGGCTAGCGGGGAGCTGTTTTTT	CASSYRRLDGTGASGELFF
NA	TRBV7-8	NA	TRBJ2-5	TGTGCCAGCAGCTCAAGGGGGATTCAAGAGACCCAGTACTTC	CASSSRGIQETQYF
NA	TRBV12-3/TRBV12-4	NA	TRBJ1-6	TGTGCCAGCAGCCGGGGATTGAGTTCACCCCTCCACTTT	CASSRGLSSPLHF
NA	TRBV5-6	TRBD1	TRBJ1-3	TGTGCCAGCAGCTTAAACAGGGGCCTCTCTGGAAACACCATATATTTT	CASSLNRGLSGNTIYF
NA	TRBV7-8	TRBD1	TRBJ1-4	TGTGCCAGCAGCGCCGCCGGGACAGAAAATGAAAAACTGTTTTTT	CASSAAGTENEKLFF
NA	TRBV6-4	TRBD1	TRBJ1-2	TGTGCCAGCACCCTATGGGTTTACCAAGGGGGCCCTAACTATGGCTACACCTTC	CASTLWVYQGGPNYGYTF
NA	TRBV2	TRBD2	TRBJ2-5	TGTGCCAGCAGGAAACGGGGGGGCGACGAGACCCAGTACTTC	CASRKRGGDETQYF
NA	TRBV7-9	NA	TRBJ2-3	TGTGCCAGCAGCCTTAGTCGTGGCACAGATACGCAGTATTTT	CASSLSRGTDTQYF
NA	TRBV2	NA	TRBJ1-3	TGTGCCAGCAGACAGGGTTCGGGAAACACCATATATTTT	CASRQGSGNTIYF
NA	TRBV27	NA	TRBJ2-1	TGTGCCAGCAGTTTAAGTGGGTCTCGGGACAATGAGCAGTTCTTC	CASSLSGSRDNEQFF
NA	TRBV11-3	TRBD2	TRBJ2-3	TGTGCCAGCAGCTCCCGAGCGGGGGCAAGCACAGATACGCAGTATTTT	CASSSRAGASTDTQYF
NA	TRBV19	TRBD2	TRBJ2-3	TGTGCCAGTAGTCCGGGGGGGGTCGCAGATACGCAGTATTTT	CASSPGGVADTQYF
NA	TRBV5-1	TRBD1	TRBJ2-7	TGCGCCAGCAGAGATACAGGGGGCTTCTCCTACGAGCAGTACTTC	CASRDTGGFSYEQYF
NA	TRBV4-2	TRBD1	TRBJ2-3	TGTGCCAGCAGCCAAGGGAGGTACAGGGGGCGCACCGCAGATACGCAGTATTTT	CASSQGRYRGRTADTQYF
NA	TRBV5-1	TRBD1	TRBJ2-3	TGCGCCAGCGGTCGGACAGGGGGCTCCGATACGCAGTATTTT	CASGRTGGSDTQYF
NA	TRBV7-9	NA	TRBJ2-7	TGTGCCAGCAGCCGTACAGGGACTACCATCTACGAGCAGTACTTC	CASSRTGTTIYEQYF
NA	TRBV5-1	NA	TRBJ2-7	TGCGCCAGCCAGCCCACCCTAGGCAGAACCTACGAGCAGTACTTC	CASQPTLGRTYEQYF
NA	TRBV27	TRBD2	TRBJ2-1	TGTGCCAGCAGCCAAGAGCGGGGGACCTACAATGAGCAGTTCTTC	CASSQERGTYNEQFF
NA	TRBV5-1	NA	TRBJ2-1	TGCGCCAGCAGCGACGGGGGGCCTGCCTACAATGAGCAGTTCTTC	CASSDGGPAYNEQFF
NA	TRBV25-1	NA	TRBJ1-2	TGTGCCAGCAGCCCGTACCCCGGGACAAACTATGGCTACACCTTC	CASSPYPGTNYGYTF
NA	TRBV19	TRBD1	TRBJ1-2	TGTGCCAGTAGCACCTCGGGACAGGGGGTATATGGCTACACCTTC	CASSTSGQGVYGYTF
NA	TRBV6-6	NA	TRBJ2-7	TGTGCCAGCACCAAAAAAGGTTTCTTCAGCGAGCAGTACTTC	CASTKKGFFSEQYF
NA	TRBV2	TRBD1	TRBJ1-1	TGTGCCAGCAGTATGATCGGGACAGGGGGGACTGAAGCTTTCTTT	CASSMIGTGGTEAFF
NA	TRBV6-1	TRBD1	TRBJ1-2	TGTGCCAGCAGTGAAGCGCTGGGCAGGGGGGGCTATGGCTACACCTTC	CASSEALGRGGYGYTF
NA	TRBV9	NA	TRBJ1-1	TGTGCCAGCAGCTTCAGTTCCGGGAAGAACACTGAAGCTTTCTTT	CASSFSSGKNTEAFF
once	TRBV25-1	NA	TRBJ1-2	TGTGCCAGCAGTGAATCGGGACGGATCTATGGCTACACCTTC	CASSESGRIYGYTF
few	TRBV6-5	NA	TRBJ2-2	TGTGTCACTCGTTGGGGACCGAACACCGGGGAGCTGTTTTTT	CVTRWGPNTGELFF
NA	TRBV2	NA	TRBJ2-5	TGTGCCACCCGAGTTCGGATGACAGGACTATCCGGGTACCAAGAGACCCAGTACTTC	CATRVRMTGLSGYQETQYF
NA	TRBV28	NA	TRBJ2-7	TGTGCCAGCAGTTTCGTTGGGCCGTACGAGCAGTACTTC	CASSFVGPYEQYF
NA	TRBV28	NA	TRBJ1-6	TGTGCCAGCAGTTTCGACGGGGGACCCCTCCACTTT	CASSFDGGPLHF
NA	TRBV6-5	NA	TRBJ2-2	TGTGCCAGCAGATTACACTCGAACACCGGGGAGCTGTTTTTT	CASRLHSNTGELFF
NA	TRBV5-4	NA	TRBJ2-2	TGTGCCAGCAGCCAGAGGGGCCCGAACACCGGGGAGCTGTTTTTT	CASSQRGPNTGELFF
NA	TRBV4-2	NA	TRBJ2-5	TGTGCCAGCAGCCAAGTCCTTGTTCCGAGGGAGACCCAGTACTTC	CASSQVLVPRETQYF
NA	TRBV5-1	NA	TRBJ2-6	TGCGCCAGCAGCTTGGCCAACCCAAGGGGTTCCGGGGCCAACGTCCTGACTTTC	CASSLANPRGSGANVLTF
NA	TRBV7-6	NA	TRBJ2-3	TGTGCCAGCAGCTTAAAGGTTGAGGGGGATACGCAGTATTTT	CASSLKVEGDTQYF
NA	TRBV9	NA	TRBJ2-5	TGTGCCAGCAGCGTAGGAGGGGGGTCTGAAGAGACCCAGTACTTC	CASSVGGGSEETQYF